The 25 T cell receptor beta chains given below trace back to one sample, sequenced in a study of CD8+ T cells in alopecia areata. As the sequencing template, cDNA was produced by extracting RNA and reverse transcribing it. The assay was immunoSEQ multiplex PCR, and TCRdb's table has in-frame clones only and misses some. This sample carries around 3,200 clones and no singletons, and about 43% goes to the top ten. Sequences were obtained from lesional skin. The receptors derive from a C3H/HeJ mouse with alopecia areata. As its MHC haplotype, the strain has H2-k.

This clone was detected a few times. The gene names given are mouse names. The read finishes 4 residues shy of the CDR3 end, and the germline J gene is used to complete it. This sequence joins TRBV13-2 and TRBJ1-1, with D tentatively TRBD1 (6 bases). The CDR3 extends over 13 amino acids. CDR1 and CDR2 (germline): NNHNN, SYGAGS (reference sequence). CDR3 DNA (partial): TGTGCCAGCGGTGATGGGGGGGGGCAA. This gives the protein CASGDGGGQ. The CDR3, in full, reads CASGDGGGQEVFF.

This clone has a count of ten or more. The gene names given are mouse names. The read falls 4 residues short of the CDR3 end, and the missing part is taken from the germline J gene. The chain is built from TRBV19 and TRBJ2-7, with a weak D call TRBD1 (6 bases). Germline values: CDR1 FNHDT, CDR2 SITEND (reference sequence). This CDR3 contains 13 residues. V was cut by 7 bases and J by 0 bases, with 11 bases left in between. The covered CDR3 bases are TGTGCCAGCTCCCGGGACATCTCCTAT. It encodes CASSRDISY. The entire CDR3 is CASSRDISYEQYF.

This clone was detected ten times or more. The gene names given are mouse names. The read ends 4 residues shy of where the CDR3 ends; the end is completed using the germline J gene. The V gene is TRBV13-3, the J gene TRBJ2-7; TRBD2 matches 7 bases. The CDR3 extends over 14 amino acids. With V trimmed by 2 bases and J by 0 bases, 2 bases remained unmatched. In germline, CDR1 is NNHDY, CDR2 SYVADS. The CDR3 here is CASSDLGVSYEQYF. The sequenced part of the CDR3 DNA is TGTGCCAGCAGTGACCTGGGGGTCTCCTAT.

There are many counts of this clone. Gene names denote mouse genes. The CDR3 is cut off 4 residues early in the read; its end comes from the germline J gene. Other DNA sequences within the sample encode an identical CDR3. The chain uses TRBV13-1 and TRBJ1-1; possibly TRBD1 for D (5 bases). CDR1 NSHNY and CDR2 SYGAGN come from the germline V gene. This CDR3 spans 14 amino acids. The DNA read from the CDR3 is TGTGCCAGCAGTGAAGGCCTGGGGGGGAGA. This gives the protein CASSEGLGGR. The entire CDR3 protein reads CASSEGLGGREVFF.

At least ten counts were recorded for this clone. Germline and genes: mouse. The read finishes 4 residues shy of the CDR3 end, and the germline J gene is used to complete it. This chain joins TRBV13-2 and TRBJ2-5; 9 positions agree with TRBD1. The germline CDR1 and CDR2 sequences are NNHNN and SYGAGS (reference sequence). V lost 3 bases to trimming and J lost 2 bases; unmatched junction nucleotides: 4. The CDR3 is made up of 15 amino acids. Partial CDR3 DNA: TGTGCCAGCGGTGGCCGGACAGGGGCCCAAGAC. Its protein product is CASGGRTGAQD. In full, the CDR3 is CASGGRTGAQDTQYF.

This clone was picked up a small number of times. The protein TCRdb lists differs from the translation of the DNA at residue 12; the protein given here is translated from the DNA itself. The gene symbols are mouse symbols. The read ends 3 residues shy of where the CDR3 ends; the end is completed using the germline J gene. This chain joins TRBV2 and TRBJ1-3; 10 bases align to TRBD1. CDR1 and CDR2 (germline): LGHNA, YSYQKL. V shed 1 base, J shed 7 bases, and the junction held 4 bases outside the gene matches. The CDR3 runs 15 residues. Here the CDR3 reads CASSQAGGQGNTLYF. Incomplete CDR3 DNA: TGTGCCAGCAGCCAAGCTGGGGGACAGGGGAATACG.

In this sample, this clone turned up many times. The gene names here belong to mouse. CDR3 amino acids: CASSLHWGDAETLYF. CDR3 DNA (partial): TGTGCCAGCTCTCTCCACTGGGGGGATGCAGAA. V and J are TRBV12-1 and TRBJ2-3; 9 nucleotides agree with TRBD2. Read coverage stops 4 residues before the CDR3 terminus; the germline J gene supplies the remainder. CDR3 length: 15 amino acids. J lost 2 bases, V lost 0 bases, and 2 bases had no gene match. Germline assignment: CDR1 SGHSN and CDR2 HYEKVE. Complete variable domain (other parts from reference TRBV12-1 and TRBJ2-3): DSGVVQSPRHIIKEKGGRSVLTCIPISGHSNVVWYQQTLGKELKFLIQHYEKVERDKGFLPSRFSVQQFDDYHSEMNMSALELEDSAMYFCASSLHWGDAETLYFGSGTRLTVL.

This clone appeared many times. Each gene name is a mouse one. The read terminates 4 residues ahead of where the CDR3 ends, so the germline J gene completes it. This rearrangement joins TRBV19 to TRBJ2-1; no clear D. V was pared by 2 bases and J by 5 bases, with 8 bases between. The CDR3 consists of 13 residues. In germline, CDR1 is FNHDT, CDR2 SITEND (reference sequence). The covered CDR3 bases are TGTGCCAGCAGTATTACAGACAATGCT. It is translated as CASSITDNA. The entire CDR3 sequence reads CASSITDNAEQFF.

In its sample, this clone was seen many times. Gene names are mouse gene names. The read ends 4 residues shy of where the CDR3 ends; the end is completed using the germline J gene. V and J are TRBV13-3 and TRBJ2-5; 11 bases map to TRBD2. The V gene's germline CDR1 is NNHDY and CDR2 SYVADS. J was trimmed by 2 bases and V by 0 bases; bases with no gene match: 2. The CDR3 loop spans 16 amino acids. The covered CDR3 bases are TGTGCCAGCAGTGATGTGGACTGGGGGGCCCAAGAC. Protein sequence: CASSDVDWGAQD. The entire CDR3 is CASSDVDWGAQDTQYF.

This clone was seen ten or more times. Each gene name is a mouse one. The CDR3 end lies 4 residues beyond the end of the read and is filled in from the germline J gene. This sequence joins TRBV31 and TRBJ1-1; D perhaps matches TRBD1 (6 bases). Germline V CDR1 and CDR2: GKSSPN, SITVG. CDR3 length: 12 amino acids. V was trimmed by 5 bases and J by 1 base, leaving 8 bases between them. CDR3 DNA, as far as it was read: TGTGCCTGGGTACAGGGAAACACA. Translated: CAWVQGNT. The CDR3 in its entirety is CAWVQGNTEVFF.

This clone has a count of ten or more. The germline and genes are mouse ones. The read is 4 residues too short to cover the CDR3 end, so that end is filled in from the germline J gene. This chain connects TRBV19 to TRBJ1-2; possible D gene TRBD1, 5 bases. V lost 5 bases and J 0 bases, leaving 11 bases between the germline ends. Germline lookup yields CDR1 FNHDT and CDR2 SITEND (reference sequence). The CDR3 is made up of 14 amino acids. CDR3 bases read: TGTGCCAGCAGCCTCGACAGATCAAACTCC. Its protein is CASSLDRSNS. The whole CDR3 reads CASSLDRSNSDYTF. Based on the CDR3 plus reference TRBV19 and TRBJ1-2, the full variable domain is GGIITQTPKFLIGQEGQKLTLKCQQNFNHDTMYWYRQDSGKGLRLIYYSITENDLQKGDLSEGYDASREKKSSFSLTVTSAQKNEMAVFLCASSLDRSNSDYTFGSGTRLLVI.

In this sample, this clone turned up many times. The genes and germline here are from mouse. The read terminates 4 residues before the CDR3 end, so the remaining end is supplied by the germline J gene. This chain joins TRBV13-3 and TRBJ2-2; TRBD2 might be the D (7 bases). In germline, CDR1 is NNHDY, CDR2 SYVADS. V lost 3 bases, J lost 2 bases, and 14 bases lay in between. The CDR3 has 16 residues. The CDR3 here is CASSVIWGLNTGQLYF. The sequenced part of the CDR3 DNA is TGTGCCAGCAGTGTGATCTGGGGGCTCAACACCGGG.

This clone was counted at least ten times. All gene names here are mouse names. The read finishes 4 residues shy of the CDR3 end, and the germline J gene is used to complete it. The chain is built from TRBV14 and TRBJ2-2; TRBD1 matches at 9 bases. The germline V gene encodes CDR1 SGHDT and CDR2 FRDEAV. CDR3 size: 17 residues. The V and J ends lost 2 bases and 2 bases, in that order; junction bases with no gene match: 7. CDR3: CASSLGQGKMNTGQLYF. The covered CDR3 bases are TGTGCCAGCAGTTTAGGACAGGGGAAGATGAACACCGGG. Complete variable domain (other parts from reference TRBV14 and TRBJ2-2): EAGVTQSPRYAVLQEGQAVSFWCDPISGHDTLYWYQQPRDQGPQLLVYFRDEAVIDNSQLPSDRFSAVRPKGTNSTLKIQSAKQGDTATYLCASSLGQGKMNTGQLYFGEGSKLTVL.

This clone was observed a handful of times. Gene names are the mouse ones. The sequenced fragment ends 4 residues before the CDR3 boundary, so the rest is inferred from the germline J gene. This chain uses TRBV13-1 with TRBJ2-5, with 9 bases lining up with TRBD2. Germline V gene sequence: CDR1 NSHNY, CDR2 SYGAGN. This CDR3 contains 14 residues. The V segment lost 2 bases and the J segment 3 bases; nucleotides outside the gene matches: 1. The sequenced CDR3 bases are TGTGCCAGCAGTGAAGGACTGGGGCAAGAC. Translated: CASSEGLGQD. From start to end, the CDR3 is CASSEGLGQDTQYF.

This clone was counted at least ten times. The gene symbols are mouse symbols. The read finishes 4 residues shy of the CDR3 end, and the germline J gene is used to complete it. The gene calls are TRBV16 and TRBJ2-4; 12 bases are shared with TRBD2. Germline-derived CDR1 and CDR2 are SGHSA and FRNQAP. This CDR3 comprises 16 residues. Trimming took 5 bases from V and 3 from J; bases not matched to a gene: 6. The part of the CDR3 DNA that was read is TGTGCAAGCAGCCTCGACTGGGGGGGCGGGCAAAAC. It is translated as CASSLDWGGGQN. The entire CDR3 sequence reads CASSLDWGGGQNTLYF.

Many counts were recorded for this clone. Gene labels here are mouse ones. The CDR3 end lies 4 residues beyond the end of the read and is filled in from the germline J gene. This rearrangement joins TRBV29 to TRBJ1-1; 10 bases are shared with TRBD1. The CDR3 contains 14 residues. Germline V gives CDR1 MSHET, CDR2 SYDVDS. The V segment lost 8 bases and the J segment 1 base; nucleotides outside the gene matches: 4. The CDR3 DNA, read in part, is TGTGCTAGCGTCGGGGACAGGGGAAACACA. This codes for CASVGDRGNT. The full CDR3 sequence reads CASVGDRGNTEVFF.

This clone came up many times. The genes are named according to mouse. The CDR3 end lies 4 residues beyond the end of the read and is filled in from the germline J gene. The chain joins TRBV14 to TRBJ2-7, with D tentatively TRBD1 (6 bases). This CDR3 has 12 residues. Trimming left V 2 bases short and J 3 bases short, with 6 bases between. Germline CDR1 and CDR2: SGHDT and FRDEAV. Incomplete CDR3 DNA: TGTGCCAGCAGTTTAGGGGGCTAT. Amino acids: CASSLGGY. The entire CDR3 protein reads CASSLGGYEQYF.

This clone was seen ten or more times. Genes and germline are mouse. From the germline J gene comes the end of the CDR3, since the read stops 4 residues before it. J is TRBJ2-7 and V is TRBV31; D is undetermined. CDR1 and CDR2 (germline): GKSSPN, SITVG. CDR3 size: 13 residues. V lost 0 bases, J lost 3 bases, and 9 bases lay in between. CDR3: CAWSLGDNYEQYF. Partial CDR3 DNA: TGTGCCTGGAGTCTAGGAGACAACTAT.

Note on this clone: Gene labels here are mouse ones. The missing CDR3 end, 4 residues past where the read stops, is filled in from the germline J gene. This chain connects TRBV5 to TRBJ2-5; TRBD1 matches 8 bases. The CDR3 has 16 residues. Germline V gene lookup returns CDR1 LGHNA and CDR2 YNLKQL (reference sequence). With V trimmed by 3 bases and J by 3 bases, 8 bases remained unmatched. The sequenced part of the CDR3 DNA is TGTGCCAGCAGCCATCCCGACAGGGGAGGGCAAGAC. It specifies CASSHPDRGGQD. The whole CDR3 sequence is CASSHPDRGGQDTQYF.

At least ten counts were recorded for this clone. Gene names follow the mouse nomenclature. Read coverage stops 4 residues before the CDR3 terminus; the germline J gene supplies the remainder. The V call is TRBV5, the J call TRBJ2-5; D may be TRBD2 (6 bases). Germline CDR1 and CDR2: LGHNA and YNLKQL (reference sequence). This CDR3 contains 15 residues. CDR3 region: CASSQDGAGDDTQYF. Partial CDR3 DNA: TGTGCCAGCAGCCAAGATGGGGCTGGGGACGAC.

This clone has ten or more counts. Gene names denote mouse genes. The read ends 4 residues before the CDR3 terminus; that terminus is restored from the germline J gene. Other DNA sequences of this sample code for an identical CDR3. The chain has TRBV31 and TRBJ1-2, with 8 bases lining up with TRBD1. V gave up 0 bases and J gave up 2 bases; unmatched junction bases: 2. The CDR3 is 14 amino acids. From germline, CDR1 is GKSSPN and CDR2 SITVG. The CDR3 loop is CAWSLDRVNSDYTF. Incomplete CDR3 DNA: TGTGCCTGGAGTCTGGACAGGGTGAACTCC.

This clone appeared many times. The protein TCRdb lists differs from the translation of the DNA at residue 12; the protein given here is translated from the DNA itself. Gene names are mouse gene names. This CDR3 is CASSEAGVYGNTLYF. CDR3 DNA (partial): TGTGCCAGCAGTGAGGCAGGGGTTTATGGAAATACG. The rearrangement uses TRBV13-3 and TRBJ1-3; TRBD1 is a possible D gene (6 bases). The read terminates 3 residues ahead of where the CDR3 ends, so the germline J gene completes it. The CDR3 length is 15 residues. Germline V gives CDR1 NNHDY, CDR2 SYVADS. The ends were cut back, 2 bases at V and 3 bases at J, with 12 bases in the middle. Based on the CDR3 plus reference TRBV13-3 and TRBJ1-3, the full variable domain is EAAVTQSPRSKVAVTGGKVTLSCHQTNNHDYMYWYRQDTGHGLRLIHYSYVADSTEKGDIPDGYKASRPSQENFSLILELASLSQTAVYFCASSEAGVYGNTLYFGEGSRLIVV.

This clone was recorded at least ten times. Gene names are mouse gene names. Read data end 4 residues before the CDR3 end; the end is taken from the germline J gene. The chain combines TRBV5 with TRBJ2-1; TRBD1 matches at 8 bases. The germline V gene has CDR1 LGHNA and CDR2 YNLKQL (reference sequence). The CDR3 runs 14 residues. J lost 5 bases, V lost 0 bases, and 0 bases had no gene match. Incomplete CDR3 DNA: TGTGCCAGCAGCCAAGACAGGGGGCATGCT. The encoded protein is CASSQDRGHA. The CDR3 as a whole reads CASSQDRGHAEQFF.

This clone was picked up many times. Germline and genes here are mouse. Read data end 4 residues before the CDR3 end; the end is taken from the germline J gene. V and J are TRBV1 and TRBJ2-7; unclear D gene. Germline CDR1 NSQYPW, CDR2 LRSPGD (reference sequence). With 1 base removed from V and 0 bases from J, the gap between germline ends came to 7 bases. The CDR3 extends over 14 amino acids. CDR3 DNA (partial): TGCACCTGCAGTGCAGTCTGGAGCTCCTAT. Translated, it gives CTCSAVWSSY. The entire CDR3 is CTCSAVWSSYEQYF.

This clone was counted many times. The protein listed by TCRdb differs at residue 10 from the translated DNA, so the DNA translation is shown. Germline and genes: mouse. The missing CDR3 end, 3 residues past where the read stops, is filled in from the germline J gene. The chain is built from TRBV13-2 and TRBJ1-6; 8 nucleotides agree with TRBD1. TRBJ1-6 is noted as an ORF with a role that remains uncertain. This CDR3 contains 13 residues. The germline V gene has CDR1 NNHNN and CDR2 SYGAGS (reference sequence). The V gene end was trimmed by 5 bases and the J gene end by 7 bases; junction bases not matched to a gene: 2. CDR3 protein: CASGQGGNSPLYF. The part of the CDR3 DNA that was read is TGTGCCAGCGGACAGGGGGGAAATTCGCCC.